These 19 T cell receptor beta chains were sequenced from one sample in a study of T cells after yellow fever vaccination (dated by TCRdb to between 2018 and 2020). The intended sense of this specimen's treatment or condition label: live attenuated yellow fever vaccine strain. Library preparation employed 5' RACE. TCRdb shows the sequencer as Illumina HiSeq 2500. TCRdb passed the public sequencing reads through fastp at Q25 and MiXCR, retaining productive beta sequences. Each CDR3 protein gets just one entry, which takes the most common genes and DNA from the rows behind it. The sample table shows around 400,000 distinct CDR3 sequences, and 11% are seen once. Less than 20% of the sample is taken by the ten largest. Sequences were derived from PBMCs, sampled on the day of the first yellow fever vaccination. The source of these receptors is a man younger than 30 who received the YFV17D yellow fever vaccine.

This clonotype was seen a few times. V and J are TRBV20-1 and TRBJ1-6; 8 nucleotides agree with TRBD1. Looked up from germline, CDR1 is DFQATT and CDR2 is SNEGSKA (reference sequence). V lost 3 bases to trimming and J lost 10 bases; unmatched junction nucleotides: 11. This CDR3 has 15 amino acids. This CDR3 is CSARTNRGGGSPLHF. Written as DNA, the CDR3 is TGCAGTGCTAGGACGAACAGGGGGGGAGGCTCACCCCTCCACTTT.

V is TRBV7-9 and J is TRBJ2-3, with a possible D match to TRBD1 (5 bases). The CDR3 spans 15 residues. V was shortened by 5 bases and J by 1 base, with 13 bases between the two germline ends. The germline V gene has CDR1 SEHNR and CDR2 FQNEAQ (reference sequence). Here the CDR3 reads CASSGDLRGTDTQYF. CDR3 coding DNA: TGTGCCAGCAGCGGAGACCTCAGGGGCACAGATACGCAGTATTTT.

The V call is TRBV6-1, the J call TRBJ2-1, with D perhaps TRBD1 (5 bases). Trimming took off 6 bases at V and 6 bases at J, with 27 bases between the two ends. Looked up from germline, CDR1 is MNHNS and CDR2 is SASEGT. The length of the CDR3 is 18 residues. CDR3 in DNA: TGTGCCAGCAGCCCCTCTGCCCGTGCGCTAGGGGTAGGCAATGAGCAGTTCTTC. It yields the protein CASSPSARALGVGNEQFF.

The chain links TRBV5-1 to TRBJ1-1, with a tentative D call TRBD1 (5 bases). This CDR3 contains 15 residues. Germline CDR1 and CDR2: SGHRS and YFSETQ. With 0 bases removed from V and 3 bases from J, the gap between germline ends came to 12 bases. CDR3 nucleotides: TGCGCCAGCAGCTTGGAAACAGGAGCGCACACTGAAGCTTTCTTT. Its protein product is CASSLETGAHTEAFF.

This clonotype has a handful of counts. The chain employs TRBV10-3 and TRBJ2-7; perhaps D is TRBD1 or TRBD2 (6 bases each). The CDR3 contains 13 residues. Germline V lookup: CDR1 ENHRY, CDR2 SYGVKD. The V end was cut by 3 bases, the J end by 7 bases, with 13 bases between. Here the CDR3 reads CAISERGAREQYV. The CDR3 DNA follows: TGTGCCATCAGTGAAAGGGGGGCGAGGGAGCAGTACGTC.

The genes are TRBV4-2 and TRBJ1-5; D is uncertain. CDR1 is LGHNA, CDR2 YNFKEQ, per germline. This CDR3 has 15 residues. V was trimmed by 0 bases and J by 3 bases, leaving 9 bases between them. CDR3 sequence (DNA): TGTGCCAGCAGCCAAGATCGGAGAACCAATCAGCCCCAGCATTTT. Amino acids: CASSQDRRTNQPQHF.

This chain connects TRBV19 to TRBJ2-3; no definite D call. V was shortened by 6 bases and J by 2 bases, with 15 bases between the two germline ends. Germline V gene sequence: CDR1 LNHDA, CDR2 SQIVND (reference sequence). There are 15 residues in the CDR3. CDR3 DNA: TGTGCCAGTAGCGGCGAACTCGACTTCACAGATACGCAGTATTTT. This encodes CASSGELDFTDTQYF. Together with reference TRBV19 and TRBJ2-3, the CDR3 gives the full variable domain: DGGITQSPKYLFRKEGQNVTLSCEQNLNHDAMYWYRQDPGQGLRLIYYSQIVNDFQKGDIAEGYSVSREKKESFPLTVTSAQKNPTAFYLCASSGELDFTDTQYFGPGTRLTVL.

This clonotype was seen only a few times. The chain recombines TRBV15 with TRBJ1-1; D is perhaps TRBD1 (5 bases). The CDR3 covers 16 residues. The V and J ends lost 0 bases and 2 bases respectively, with 13 bases between them. CDR1 and CDR2 (germline): LNHNV, YYDKDF (reference sequence). The CDR3 DNA sequence: TGTGCCACCAGCAGAGAGGCGCTGGGGCTAAACACTGAAGCTTTCTTT. It yields the protein CATSREALGLNTEAFF.

This clonotype was seen a few times. V and J are TRBV5-6 and TRBJ2-3, with D perhaps matching TRBD2 (6 bases). The germline CDR1 and CDR2 sequences are SGHDT and YYEEEE. The CDR3 runs 14 residues. V lost 4 bases, J lost 9 bases, and 18 bases lay in between. The CDR3 sequence: CASSPTVRGGTQYF. DNA of the CDR3: TGTGCCAGCAGCCCAACTGTCCGGGGAGGCACGCAGTATTTT.

This clonotype has only a few counts. The chain recombines TRBV5-5 with TRBJ1-2; 8 bases are a match to TRBD1. The CDR3 is 15 residues long. Germline assignment: CDR1 SGHKS and CDR2 YYEKEE (reference sequence). Losses at the gene ends were 1 base for V and 5 bases for J; bases not matched to a gene: 7. CDR3 bases: TGTGCCAGCAGCTTGAAACCAGGGGGCGAGTATGGCTACACCTTC. As protein: CASSLKPGGEYGYTF. Full variable domain (missing parts from reference TRBV5-5 and TRBJ1-2): DAGVTQSPTHLIKTRGQQVTLRCSPISGHKSVSWYQQVLGQGPQFIFQYYEKEERGRGNFPDRFSARQFPNYSSELNVNALLLGDSALYLCASSLKPGGEYGYTFGSGTRLTVV.

A few counts support this clonotype. The V and J genes are TRBV11-1 and TRBJ2-7; TRBD1 agrees at 7 bases. With V trimmed by 6 bases and J by 2 bases, 4 bases remained unmatched. The CDR3 spans 13 residues. The germline V gene has CDR1 SGHAT and CDR2 FQDESV (reference sequence). In nucleotides, the CDR3 is TGTGCCAGCAGGACGGACAGGACCTACGAGCAGTACTTC. Protein product: CASRTDRTYEQYF.

This clonotype was counted a few times. The chain recombines TRBV20-1 with TRBJ1-1; unclear D gene. CDR1 DFQATT and CDR2 SNEGSKA come from the germline V gene (reference sequence). The CDR3 is 14 residues long. The germline V and J ends were trimmed by 0 bases and 6 bases, with 14 bases remaining between them. Written as DNA, the CDR3 is TGCAGTGCTAGAGAACTAGGCCTTAGGCCTGAAGCTTTCTTT. Translated, it gives CSARELGLRPEAFF.

This clonotype showed up just a few times. The chain links TRBV6-2 or TRBV6-3 to TRBJ1-1, with D hard to call. Deletions cut 0 bases from V and 5 bases from J, with 10 bases between. Looked up from germline, CDR1 is MNHEY and CDR2 is SVGEGT. There are 14 residues in the CDR3. CDR3 in amino acids: CASSYSNWGTEAFF. The DNA of the CDR3 is TGTGCCAGCAGTTACTCGAATTGGGGTACTGAAGCTTTCTTT.

This clonotype was detected only a few times. The chain employs TRBV19 and TRBJ2-3; perhaps TRBD2 as D (5 bases). The germline gives CDR1 LNHDA, CDR2 SQIVND (reference sequence). Trimming removed 3 bases at V and 0 bases at J, with 16 bases between. The CDR3 contains 17 residues. For the CDR3, the DNA is TGTGCCAGTAGTATGAATAGAATGAGGACTAGCACAGATACGCAGTATTTT. Translated, it gives CASSMNRMRTSTDTQYF.

This clonotype was recorded at least ten times. The J gene is TRBJ2-7, the V gene TRBV6-5; a possible D gene is TRBD2 (5 bases). Trimming stripped 2 bases from V and 1 base from J, with 12 bases between. Germline CDR1 reads MNHEY; CDR2 reads SVGAGI. The CDR3 spans 15 residues. CDR3 protein: CASSYMVSGSYEQYF. The CDR3 bases are TGTGCCAGCAGTTACATGGTATCGGGGTCCTACGAGCAGTACTTC.

In its sample, this clonotype was seen a few times. V is TRBV20-1 and J is TRBJ2-1, with TRBD1 identical over 11 bases. Trimming took 4 bases from V and 4 from J; bases not matched to a gene: 6. This CDR3 has 15 amino acids. Germline lookup yields CDR1 DFQATT and CDR2 SNEGSKA (reference sequence). This CDR3 is CSAKRDRGSYNEQFF. The DNA of the CDR3 is TGCAGTGCTAAACGGGACAGGGGGTCGTACAATGAGCAGTTCTTC.

This clonotype was observed a handful of times. The chain is built from TRBV12-3 or TRBV12-4 and TRBJ1-4, with D perhaps matching TRBD1 (5 bases). V gave up 6 bases and J gave up 7 bases, with 15 bases separating them. The CDR3 extends over 14 amino acids. This chain's CDR3 is CASRPGGWSEKLFF. CDR3 nucleotides: TGTGCCAGCAGACCCGGGGGGTGGAGTGAAAAACTGTTTTTT.

The chain couples TRBV5-4 to TRBJ1-1, with 9 bases lining up with TRBD1. Germline-derived CDR1 and CDR2 are SGHNT and YYREEE (reference sequence). The CDR3 has 16 amino acids. V shed 4 bases, J shed 1 base, and the junction held 8 bases outside the gene matches. The CDR3 sequence: CASSVGPGQGNTEAFF. The DNA for the CDR3 is TGTGCCAGCAGCGTGGGCCCGGGACAGGGGAACACTGAAGCTTTCTTT. Together with reference TRBV5-4 and TRBJ1-1, the CDR3 gives the full variable domain: ETGVTQSPTHLIKTRGQQVTLRCSSQSGHNTVSWYQQALGQGPQFIFQYYREEENGRGNFPPRFSGLQFPNYSSELNVNALELDDSALYLCASSVGPGQGNTEAFFGQGTRLTVV.

DNA for the CDR3: TGCGCCAGCAGCGCCCGCCTTGTGACCGGATATATTAATTCACCCCTCCACTTT. Its translation: CASSARLVTGYINSPLHF. The gene calls are TRBV4-3 and TRBJ1-6; D unresolved. The germline V gene encodes CDR1 LGHNA and CDR2 YSLEER. This CDR3 is built from 18 residues. V was shortened by 5 bases and J by 6 bases, with 23 bases between the two germline ends.